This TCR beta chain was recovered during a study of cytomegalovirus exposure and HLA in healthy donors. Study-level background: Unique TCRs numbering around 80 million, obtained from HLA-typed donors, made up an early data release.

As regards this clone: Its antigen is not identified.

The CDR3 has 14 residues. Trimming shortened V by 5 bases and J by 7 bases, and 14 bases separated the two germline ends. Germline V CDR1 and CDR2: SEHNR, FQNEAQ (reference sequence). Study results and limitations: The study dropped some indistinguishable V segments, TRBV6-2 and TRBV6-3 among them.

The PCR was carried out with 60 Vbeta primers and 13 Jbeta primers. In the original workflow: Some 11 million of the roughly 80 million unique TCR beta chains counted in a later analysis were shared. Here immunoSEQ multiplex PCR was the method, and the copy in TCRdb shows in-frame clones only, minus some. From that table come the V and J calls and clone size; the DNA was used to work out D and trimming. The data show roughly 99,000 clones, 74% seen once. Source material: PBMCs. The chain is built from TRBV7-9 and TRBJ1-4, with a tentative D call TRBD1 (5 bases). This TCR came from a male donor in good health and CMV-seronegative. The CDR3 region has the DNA TGTGCCAGCAGCCTAGGACAAGACGGTGAAAAACTGTTTTTT. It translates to CASSLGQDGEKLFF.